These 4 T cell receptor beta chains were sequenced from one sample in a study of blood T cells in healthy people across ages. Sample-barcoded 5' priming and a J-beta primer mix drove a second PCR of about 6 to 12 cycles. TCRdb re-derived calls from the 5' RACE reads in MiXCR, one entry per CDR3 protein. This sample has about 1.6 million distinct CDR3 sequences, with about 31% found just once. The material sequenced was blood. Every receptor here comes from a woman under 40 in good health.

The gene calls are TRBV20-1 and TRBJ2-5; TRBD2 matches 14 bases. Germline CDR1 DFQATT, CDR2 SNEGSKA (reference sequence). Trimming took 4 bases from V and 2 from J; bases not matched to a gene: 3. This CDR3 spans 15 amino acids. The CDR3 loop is CSATWTSGGQETQYF. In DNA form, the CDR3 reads TGCAGTGCTACGTGGACTAGCGGGGGGCAAGAGACCCAGTACTTC.

In DNA form, the CDR3 reads TGTGCCAGCAGCCCGGGACGTATAAGGGCTCTGAATTCACCCCTCCACTTT. It specifies CASSPGRIRALNSPLHF. This chain links TRBV7-6 with TRBJ1-6; possible D gene TRBD1, 5 bases. The CDR3 sequence is 17 residues long. V shed 5 bases and J shed 7 bases, with 21 bases lying between them. Germline V CDR1 and CDR2: SGHVS, FNYEAQ.

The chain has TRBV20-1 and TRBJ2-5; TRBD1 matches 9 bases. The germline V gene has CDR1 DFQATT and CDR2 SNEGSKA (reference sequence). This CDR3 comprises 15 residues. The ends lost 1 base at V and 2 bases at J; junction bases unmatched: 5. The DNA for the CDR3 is TGCAGTGCTAGAGCCCCGGGACAGGGACAAGAGACCCAGTACTTC. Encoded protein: CSARAPGQGQETQYF.

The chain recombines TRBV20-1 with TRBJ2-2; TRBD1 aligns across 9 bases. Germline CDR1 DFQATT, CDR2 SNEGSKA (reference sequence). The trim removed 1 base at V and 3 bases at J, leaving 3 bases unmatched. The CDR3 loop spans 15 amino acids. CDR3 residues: CSARVGDRDTGELFF. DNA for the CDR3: TGCAGTGCTAGAGTAGGGGACAGGGACACCGGGGAGCTGTTTTTT.